Shown below are 22 T cell receptor beta chains from a single sample sequenced in a study of technical replicates of blood from several donors. The data were produced by immunoSEQ multiplex PCR, yet TCRdb's version contains in-frame clones alone and is incomplete. Of approximately 75,000 clones in the sample, 95% to 98% were seen once. Sequencing used T cells isolated from PBMCs. The receptors originated from a human donor in good health.

This rearrangement joins TRBV10-3 to TRBJ1-1, with D perhaps TRBD1 (5 bases). Trimming removed 3 bases at V and 3 bases at J, with 11 bases between. This CDR3 region has 14 residues. Germline V gene lookup returns CDR1 ENHRY and CDR2 SYGVKD. CDR3 amino acids: CAISEGERDTEAFF. CDR3 sequence (DNA): TGTGCCATCAGTGAAGGGGAAAGGGACACTGAAGCTTTCTTT.

The CDR3 reads CASIPGDGTKNIQYF. CDR3 nucleotides: TGTGCCAGTATCCCGGGAGATGGAACCAAAAACATTCAGTACTTC. The rearrangement uses TRBV6-6 and TRBJ2-4; possible D gene TRBD2, 6 bases. Per the germline V gene, CDR1 is MNHNY and CDR2 is SVGAGI (reference sequence). V was pared by 9 bases and J by 2 bases, with 17 bases between. This CDR3 spans 15 amino acids.

The rearrangement joins TRBV5-1 to TRBJ2-4; D is undetermined. Trimming removed 0 bases at V and 4 bases at J, with 5 bases between. The CDR3 extends over 13 amino acids. The germline CDR1 and CDR2 sequences are SGHRS and YFSETQ. CDR3 bases: TGCGCCAGCAGCTTGGACTCGAAAAACATTCAGTACTTC. This encodes CASSLDSKNIQYF.

The V and J genes are TRBV6-5 and TRBJ1-1, with D maybe TRBD1 (5 bases). Looked up from germline, CDR1 is MNHEY and CDR2 is SVGAGI. The length of the CDR3 is 12 residues. The V and J ends lost 7 bases and 5 bases respectively, with 11 bases between them. The CDR3 region has the DNA TGTGCCAGCATTAGGGGAGGGACTGAAGCTTTCTTT. This encodes CASIRGGTEAFF.

The chain employs TRBV27 and TRBJ1-5; TRBD1 aligns across 10 bases. This CDR3 is built from 17 residues. J lost 4 bases, V lost 5 bases, and 11 bases had no gene match. Looked up from germline, CDR1 is MNHEY and CDR2 is SMNVEV (reference sequence). The CDR3 DNA follows: TGTGCCAGCAGTACGTTCGGGACAGGGGCCTTAAATCAGCCCCAGCATTTT. It specifies CASSTFGTGALNQPQHF.

The rearrangement links TRBV5-4 to TRBJ2-7, with a possible D match to TRBD1 (6 bases). The germline V gene encodes CDR1 SGHNT and CDR2 YYREEE (reference sequence). The CDR3 is made up of 15 amino acids. Trimming pared 0 bases from V and 3 bases from J, leaving 13 bases between. CDR3 amino acids: CASSLVGGSLYEQYF. For the CDR3, the DNA is TGTGCCAGCAGCTTGGTTGGGGGCTCCCTCTACGAGCAGTACTTC.

J is TRBJ2-3 and V is TRBV29-1, with a tentative D call TRBD1 (5 bases). Trimming removed 7 bases at V and 6 bases at J, with 14 bases between. The CDR3 length is 12 residues. Germline V gives CDR1 SQVTM, CDR2 ANQGSEA. The DNA for the CDR3 is TGCAGCGGTAACGAACAGGCTGATACGCAGTATTTT. This encodes CSGNEQADTQYF.

The rearrangement joins TRBV6-1 to TRBJ2-1; D gene ambiguous. Germline CDR1 reads MNHNS; CDR2 reads SASEGT. Trimming pared 0 bases from V and 0 bases from J, leaving 6 bases between. The CDR3 loop spans 15 amino acids. CDR3 protein: CASSEAPGSYNEQFF. In nucleotides, the CDR3 is TGTGCCAGCAGTGAAGCGCCGGGCTCCTACAATGAGCAGTTCTTC.

With respect to this clone: The limits of the CDR3 on the DNA are not certain, so only TCRdb's listed CDR3 is given. This sequence joins TRBV19 and TRBJ2-1; TRBD1, as called in the table, went unchecked against the DNA. The CDR3 length equals 11 residues, ends included. Germline CDR1 LNHDA, CDR2 SQIVND (reference sequence). The CDR3 reads CASGVGQGAFF.

The rearrangement joins TRBV7-8 to TRBJ2-7; D ambiguous. Germline CDR1 and CDR2: SGHVS and FQNEAQ. The V end was cut by 5 bases, the J end by 5 bases, with 10 bases between. The CDR3 loop spans 12 amino acids. In DNA, the CDR3 is TGTGCCAGCAGCCCCCCTTCGGACGAGCAGTACTTC. It translates to CASSPPSDEQYF.

The chain joins TRBV21-1 to TRBJ2-7; the table's D call, TRBD1, has no DNA check behind it. TRBV21-1 is designated a pseudogene. CDR3 length: 14 amino acids. CDR3 coding DNA: TGTGCCAGCAGGGGGACAGCCCTATCCTACGAGCAGTACTTC. This encodes CASRGTALSYEQYF.

This chain uses TRBV4-1 with TRBJ2-5; D unclear. The CDR3 consists of 13 residues. Germline V gene lookup returns CDR1 MGHRA and CDR2 YSYEKL. With 1 base removed from V and 2 bases from J, the gap between germline ends came to 5 bases. Here the CDR3 DNA reads TGCGCCAGCAGCCAAGGAGAACAAGAGACCCAGTACTTC. It translates to CASSQGEQETQYF.

The chain is built from TRBV6-5 and TRBJ1-2; TRBD1 aligns across 10 bases. This CDR3 has 14 residues. V lost 8 bases and J lost 0; bases outside the gene matches: 3. Germline V gives CDR1 MNHEY, CDR2 SVGAGI. The CDR3, as DNA: TGTGCCAGCGGAGGGACAGGGGCTAACTATGGCTACACCTTC. It is translated as CASGGTGANYGYTF.

The chain joins TRBV5-1 to TRBJ1-1; D is possibly TRBD1 (5 bases). The germline CDR1 and CDR2 sequences are SGHRS and YFSETQ. This CDR3 has 15 amino acids. V lost 4 bases and J 0 bases, leaving 13 bases between the germline ends. This chain's CDR3 is CASSPGLGMNTEAFF. CDR3 nucleotides: TGCGCCAGCAGCCCGGGACTGGGAATGAACACTGAAGCTTTCTTT.

V and J are TRBV4-1 and TRBJ2-1; D not certain. Trimming removed 1 base from V and 10 bases from J, with 20 bases in between. Germline CDR1 reads MGHRA; CDR2 reads YSYEKL. The CDR3 covers 16 residues. The DNA of the CDR3 is TGCGCCAGCAGCCAAGTTGGCCAAGTTCGCGGCGTAGAGCAGTTCTTC. It specifies CASSQVGQVRGVEQFF.

V and J are TRBV30 and TRBJ1-2, with D possibly being TRBD1 (6 bases). The V end was cut by 4 bases, the J end by 8 bases, with 14 bases between. The CDR3 length is 12 residues. From germline, CDR1 is GTSNPN and CDR2 SVGIG (reference sequence). CDR3 nucleotides: TGTGCCTGGACAGGGACATATCAGGGCTACACCTTC. Its protein is CAWTGTYQGYTF.

CDR3 amino acids: CASSLSGNHNEQFF. The CDR3 DNA follows: TGTGCCAGCAGCTTAAGCGGGAACCACAATGAGCAGTTCTTC. The chain carries TRBV11-2 and TRBJ2-1; 7 positions agree with TRBD2. With V trimmed by 2 bases and J by 5 bases, 3 bases remained unmatched. The CDR3 is 14 residues long. Germline V CDR1 and CDR2: SGHAT, FQNNGV.

The gene calls are TRBV19 and TRBJ2-7, with 10 bases matching TRBD2. CDR1 LNHDA and CDR2 SQIVND come from the germline V gene (reference sequence). The junction had 6 bases not matched to a gene; V was cut back by 0 bases and J by 1 base. This CDR3 region has 17 residues. The CDR3 spells CASSIDRETSGSYEQYF. In DNA, the CDR3 is TGTGCCAGTAGTATAGATCGGGAGACTAGCGGGTCCTACGAGCAGTACTTC. Variable domain in full (rest from reference TRBV19 and TRBJ2-7): DGGITQSPKYLFRKEGQNVTLSCEQNLNHDAMYWYRQDPGQGLRLIYYSQIVNDFQKGDIAEGYSVSREKKESFPLTVTSAQKNPTAFYLCASSIDRETSGSYEQYFGPGTRLTVT.

V gene TRBV7-3 combines with J gene TRBJ1-5, with D possibly matching TRBD1 (6 bases). V lost 5 bases, J lost 1 base, and 9 bases lay in between. This CDR3 spans 14 amino acids. Germline V CDR1 and CDR2: SGHTA, FQGTGA. The CDR3 sequence: CASSETGSNQPQHF. For the CDR3, the DNA is TGTGCCAGCAGCGAAACAGGGAGCAATCAGCCCCAGCATTTT. The whole variable domain, remainder taken from reference TRBV7-3 and TRBJ1-5, is GAGVSQTPSNKVTEKGKYVELRCDPISGHTALYWYRQSLGQGPEFLIYFQGTGAADDSGLPNDRFFAVRPEGSVSTLKIQRTERGDSAVYLCASSETGSNQPQHFGDGTRLSIL.

This chain joins TRBV2 and TRBJ2-2, with 7 bases fitting TRBD1. V lost 7 bases to trimming and J lost 5 bases; unmatched junction nucleotides: 10. Looked up from germline, CDR1 is SNHLY and CDR2 is FYNNEI. There are 15 residues in the CDR3. The CDR3 nucleotides are TGTGCCAGCAACTGGAGACAGGGAGTGACCGGGGAGCTGTTTTTT. It yields the protein CASNWRQGVTGELFF. The entire variable domain, with the rest obtained from reference TRBV2 and TRBJ2-2, is as follows: EPEVTQTPSHQVTQMGQEVILRCVPISNHLYFYWYRQILGQKVEFLVSFYNNEISEKSEIFDDQFSVERPDGSNFTLKIRSTKLEDSAMYFCASNWRQGVTGELFFGEGSRLTVL.

The rearrangement links TRBV7-3 to TRBJ2-1, with 9 bases identical to TRBD2. V was clipped by 1 base and J by 4 bases; unmatched bases: 2. CDR1 SGHTA and CDR2 FQGTGA come from the germline V gene. The CDR3 sequence is 15 residues long. CDR3 sequence: CASSLNAGGYNEQFF. CDR3 sequence (DNA): TGTGCCAGCAGCTTAAATGCGGGAGGGTACAATGAGCAGTTCTTC.

The chain uses TRBV28 and TRBJ1-5; D not resolved. CDR1 and CDR2 (germline): MDHEN, SYDVKM. Trimming left V 6 bases short and J 0 bases short, with 12 bases between. The CDR3 totals 15 residues. The CDR3 protein is CASSRHLYSNQPQHF. The CDR3 DNA reads TGTGCCAGCAGCAGACACCTTTATAGCAATCAGCCCCAGCATTTT.